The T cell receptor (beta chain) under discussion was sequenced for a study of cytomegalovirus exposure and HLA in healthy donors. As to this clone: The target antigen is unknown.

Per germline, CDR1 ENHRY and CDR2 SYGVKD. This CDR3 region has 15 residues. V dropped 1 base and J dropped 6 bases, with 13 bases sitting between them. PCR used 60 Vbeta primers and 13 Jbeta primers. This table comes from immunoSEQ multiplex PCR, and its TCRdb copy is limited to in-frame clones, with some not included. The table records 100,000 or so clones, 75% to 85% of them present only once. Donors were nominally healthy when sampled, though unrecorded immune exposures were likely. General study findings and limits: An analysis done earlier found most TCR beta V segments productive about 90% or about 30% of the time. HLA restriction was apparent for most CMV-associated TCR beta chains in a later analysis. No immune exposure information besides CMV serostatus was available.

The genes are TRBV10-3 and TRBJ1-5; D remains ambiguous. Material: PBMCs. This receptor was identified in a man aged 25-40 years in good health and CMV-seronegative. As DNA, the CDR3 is TGTGCCATCAGTGAGTTTAGGAGGGAGAGTCAGCCCCAGCATTTT. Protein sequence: CAISEFRRESQPQHF.